This entry concerns a single T cell receptor beta chain. The data were obtained in a study of blood T cell repertoires in COVID-19. In the original processing: The authors estimated nucleated cell counts from reference gene primer amplification. The data were produced by immunoSEQ multiplex PCR, yet TCRdb's version contains in-frame clones alone and is incomplete. The V and J calls and the clone size are those of that table, but D and trimming were determined from the DNA. Among about 350,000 clones listed, approximately 91% were seen once. Clinical history reported by participants formed the basis on which cohorts were assigned. Within 2 weeks before study entry, exposed participants met a COVID-19 case. V was cut by 8 bases and J by 5 bases, with 9 bases left in between. Germline assignment: CDR1 MNHGY and CDR2 SAAAGT. CDR3 length: 11 amino acids.

The TCR comes from a woman in her 30s who had been exposed to COVID-19. The sample comprised PBMCs or T cells enriched from blood (not recorded which). J is TRBJ2-5 and V is TRBV6-8; D is undetermined. The CDR3: CASEAVETQYF. The CDR3 DNA reads as TGTGCCAGCGAGGCGGTGGAGACCCAGTACTTC.